The rows below give T cell receptor beta chains drawn from one sample of a study of blood T cell repertoires in COVID-19. The repertoire was sequenced with immunoSEQ multiplex PCR; TCRdb's copy has only in-frame clones and lacks some. The sample lists roughly 140,000 clones; approximately 90% were seen once. Sequencing was done on a sample of peripheral blood. Source of these receptors: a woman aged 35 to 49 with acute or convalescent COVID-19. CDR3s include the opening cysteine and the closing phenylalanine or tryptophan. Fields, in order: V gene, D gene, clone size, J gene, CDR3 DNA, CDR3 protein. The D gene is left open where the match is weak. Clone size is not always given. Where it is, it says once, few, many or a class for expanded clones.

V: TRBV5-6; D: .; size: .; J: TRBJ1-2; DNA: TGTGCCAGCAGCTTGCTTCCGGTTTTGGGCTACACCTTC; CDR3: CASSLLPVLGYTF
V: TRBV5-8; D: .; size: .; J: TRBJ1-3; DNA: TGTGCCAGCAGCCATGGACAGACCTCTGGAAACACCATATATTTT; CDR3: CASSHGQTSGNTIYF
V: TRBV5-1; D: .; size: .; J: TRBJ1-3; DNA: TGCGCCAGCAGATCCCCTCACAGCTCTGGAAACACCATATATTTT; CDR3: CASRSPHSSGNTIYF
V: TRBV6-1; D: TRBD2; size: .; J: TRBJ2-7; DNA: TGTGCCAGCAGTGAGTGGGTAGCGGGAGGGGCCTACGAGCAGTACTTC; CDR3: CASSEWVAGGAYEQYF
V: TRBV18; D: .; size: .; J: TRBJ1-5; DNA: TGTGCCAGCTCACCACCGTTTGGCCAGCCCCAGCATTTT; CDR3: CASSPPFGQPQHF
V: TRBV7-2; D: .; size: .; J: TRBJ2-3; DNA: TGTGCCAGCAGCTCGCAGGGGCGCACAGATACGCAGTATTTT; CDR3: CASSSQGRTDTQYF
V: TRBV5-6; D: .; size: .; J: TRBJ2-7; DNA: TGTGCCAGCAGTAGGCTTAGTAGCGACTCCTACGAGCAGTACTTC; CDR3: CASSRLSSDSYEQYF
V: TRBV3-1/TRBV3-2; D: .; size: .; J: TRBJ2-3; DNA: TGTGCCAGCAGCCCGGGACACCTGAGCACAGATACGCAGTATTTT; CDR3: CASSPGHLSTDTQYF
V: TRBV4-2; D: TRBD2; size: .; J: TRBJ2-1; DNA: TGTGCCAGCAGCCAAGATATCCTAGCGGGTGAGCAGTTCTTC; CDR3: CASSQDILAGEQFF
V: TRBV6-5; D: TRBD2; size: .; J: TRBJ2-2; DNA: TGTGCCAGCAGGGGACTAGCGGGAGGGGACGGGGAGCTGTTTTTT; CDR3: CASRGLAGGDGELFF
V: TRBV2; D: .; size: .; J: TRBJ1-5; DNA: TGTGCCAGCAGTCCCCGGGGGATGGGGCAGCCCCAGCATTTT; CDR3: CASSPRGMGQPQHF
V: TRBV5-1; D: .; size: .; J: TRBJ2-3; DNA: TGCGCCAGCAGTTCTGGACAGTTGGGCACAGATACGCAGTATTTT; CDR3: CASSSGQLGTDTQYF
V: TRBV2; D: TRBD1; size: few; J: TRBJ1-2; DNA: TGTGCCAGCGAAGGGACAGGATATTATGGCTACACCTTC; CDR3: CASEGTGYYGYTF
V: TRBV5-6; D: TRBD2; size: .; J: TRBJ2-2; DNA: TGTGCCAGCAGCCGGGGAGATAGCGGGGGAACCGGGGAGCTGTTTTTT; CDR3: CASSRGDSGGTGELFF
V: TRBV5-1; D: TRBD1; size: .; J: TRBJ2-5; DNA: TGCGCCAGCACACCTAAAACAGGGGCGGGAGAGACCCAGTACTTC; CDR3: CASTPKTGAGETQYF
V: TRBV9; D: TRBD1; size: .; J: TRBJ1-2; DNA: TGTGCCAGCAGCGTAGGCAGGGGGTATGGCTACACCTTC; CDR3: CASSVGRGYGYTF
V: TRBV3-1/TRBV3-2; D: TRBD2; size: .; J: TRBJ2-3; DNA: TGTGCCAGCAGCCAAGATCTAGCGGGGAGCACAGATACGCAGTATTTT; CDR3: CASSQDLAGSTDTQYF
V: TRBV10-2; D: TRBD1; size: few; J: TRBJ1-5; DNA: TGCGCCAGCAGTCGACAGGGTCCCCAGCCCCAGCATTTT; CDR3: CASSRQGPQPQHF
V: TRBV5-6; D: TRBD1; size: .; J: TRBJ1-2; DNA: TGTGCCAGCAGCTTGCCCGGGACAGACCACTATGGCTACACCTTC; CDR3: CASSLPGTDHYGYTF
V: TRBV7-3; D: TRBD2; size: .; J: TRBJ2-1; DNA: TGTGCCCGACGACTGGAGCGGGAGAGGCATGAGCAGTTCTTC; CDR3: CARRLERERHEQFF
V: TRBV5-1; D: TRBD2; size: .; J: TRBJ2-1; DNA: TGCGCCAGCAGCTTGCGGTCTGGGGGGGATTCTTACATCGGGGAGCAGTTCTTC; CDR3: CASSLRSGGDSYIGEQFF
V: TRBV2; D: TRBD1; size: .; J: TRBJ1-2; DNA: TGTGCCAGCAGACTAGGACAGGGCGGAAACTATGGCTACACCTTC; CDR3: CASRLGQGGNYGYTF
V: TRBV24-1; D: .; size: .; J: TRBJ2-3; DNA: TGTGCCACCAGTGCAGGTGGAGATACGCAGTATTTT; CDR3: CATSAGGDTQYF
V: TRBV6-5; D: .; size: few; J: TRBJ1-2; DNA: TGTGCCAGCAGTTACGGGAGGGAAAATTATGGCTACACCTTC; CDR3: CASSYGRENYGYTF
V: TRBV5-1; D: .; size: .; J: TRBJ2-2; DNA: TGCGCCAGCAGCTTGGAGGGACAGAACACCGGGGAGCTGTTTTTT; CDR3: CASSLEGQNTGELFF
V: TRBV9; D: .; size: .; J: TRBJ2-1; DNA: TGTGCCAGCAGCCCAACCGGGCGGGGCTACAATGAGCAGTTCTTC; CDR3: CASSPTGRGYNEQFF
V: TRBV9; D: .; size: .; J: TRBJ2-3; DNA: TGTGCCAGCAGCACCCAAGGGGCAGATACGCAGTATTTT; CDR3: CASSTQGADTQYF
V: TRBV7-2; D: .; size: .; J: TRBJ2-2; DNA: TGTGCCAGCCTGTTGCGTACCCCCGGGACCGGGGAGCTGTTTTTT; CDR3: CASLLRTPGTGELFF
V: TRBV18; D: .; size: .; J: TRBJ1-6; DNA: TGTGCCAGCTCACCTGGACAGACGGTAGACCTCCACTTT; CDR3: CASSPGQTVDLHF
V: TRBV5-1; D: TRBD2; size: .; J: TRBJ2-1; DNA: TGCGCCAGCAGCTTGTCTACCGCCCAGCGGGGGGACAATGAGCAGTTCTTC; CDR3: CASSLSTAQRGDNEQFF
V: TRBV21-1; D: .; size: once; J: TRBJ1-2; DNA: TGTGCCAGCCTTGCTAGCTATGGCTACACCTTC; CDR3: CASLASYGYTF
V: TRBV10-2; D: TRBD2; size: .; J: TRBJ2-1; DNA: TGCGCCAGCAGTGAACCCCAGCGGGGGCGGGATGAGCAGTTCTTC; CDR3: CASSEPQRGRDEQFF